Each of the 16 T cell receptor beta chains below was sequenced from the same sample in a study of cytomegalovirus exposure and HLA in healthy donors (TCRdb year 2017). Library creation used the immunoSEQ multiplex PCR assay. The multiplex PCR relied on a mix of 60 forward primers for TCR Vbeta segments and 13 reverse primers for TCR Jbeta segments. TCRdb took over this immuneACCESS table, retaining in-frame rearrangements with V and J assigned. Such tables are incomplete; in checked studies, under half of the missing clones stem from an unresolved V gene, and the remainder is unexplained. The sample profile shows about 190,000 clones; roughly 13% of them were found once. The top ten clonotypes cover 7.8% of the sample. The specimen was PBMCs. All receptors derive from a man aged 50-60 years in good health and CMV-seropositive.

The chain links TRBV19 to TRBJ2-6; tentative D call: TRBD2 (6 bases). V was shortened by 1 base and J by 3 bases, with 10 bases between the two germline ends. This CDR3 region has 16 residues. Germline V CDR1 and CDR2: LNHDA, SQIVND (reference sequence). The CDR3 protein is CASSIVGGGGANVLTF. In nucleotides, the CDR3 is TGTGCCAGTAGTATAGTCGGGGGAGGTGGGGCCAACGTCCTGACTTTC.

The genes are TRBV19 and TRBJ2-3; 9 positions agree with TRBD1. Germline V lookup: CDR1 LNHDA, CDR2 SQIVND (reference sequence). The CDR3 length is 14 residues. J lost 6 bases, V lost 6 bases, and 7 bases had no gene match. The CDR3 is CASSLTGGRDTQYF. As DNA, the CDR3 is TGTGCCAGTAGCTTGACAGGGGGTAGGGATACGCAGTATTTT. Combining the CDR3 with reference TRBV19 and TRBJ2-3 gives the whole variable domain DGGITQSPKYLFRKEGQNVTLSCEQNLNHDAMYWYRQDPGQGLRLIYYSQIVNDFQKGDIAEGYSVSREKKESFPLTVTSAQKNPTAFYLCASSLTGGRDTQYFGPGTRLTVL.

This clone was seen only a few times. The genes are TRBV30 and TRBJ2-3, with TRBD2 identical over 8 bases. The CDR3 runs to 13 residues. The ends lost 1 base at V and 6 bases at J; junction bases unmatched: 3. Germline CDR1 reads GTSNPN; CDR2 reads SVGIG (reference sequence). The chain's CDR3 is CAWSAGGLDTQYF. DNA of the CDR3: TGTGCCTGGAGTGCGGGGGGGCTGGATACGCAGTATTTT.

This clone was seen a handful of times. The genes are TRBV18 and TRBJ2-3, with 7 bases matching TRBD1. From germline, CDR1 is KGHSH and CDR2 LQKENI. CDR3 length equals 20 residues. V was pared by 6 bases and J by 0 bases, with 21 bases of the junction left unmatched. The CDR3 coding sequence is TGTGCCAGCTCGCAGATTCCCCGGGACAGAATATCTTCTAGCACAGATACGCAGTATTTT. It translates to CASSQIPRDRISSSTDTQYF.

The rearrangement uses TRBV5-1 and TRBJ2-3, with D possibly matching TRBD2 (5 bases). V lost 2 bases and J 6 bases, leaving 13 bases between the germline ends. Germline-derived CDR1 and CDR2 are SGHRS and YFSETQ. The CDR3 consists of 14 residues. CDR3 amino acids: CASSFGLTSDTQYF. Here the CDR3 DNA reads TGCGCCAGCAGCTTCGGACTCACCTCGGATACGCAGTATTTT.

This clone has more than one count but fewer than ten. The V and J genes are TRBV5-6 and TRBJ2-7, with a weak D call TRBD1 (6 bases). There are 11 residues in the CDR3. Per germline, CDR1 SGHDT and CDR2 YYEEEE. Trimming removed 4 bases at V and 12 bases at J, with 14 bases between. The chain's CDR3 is CASSNRDNRYV. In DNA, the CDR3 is TGTGCCAGCAGCAACCGGGACAATCGGTACGTC.

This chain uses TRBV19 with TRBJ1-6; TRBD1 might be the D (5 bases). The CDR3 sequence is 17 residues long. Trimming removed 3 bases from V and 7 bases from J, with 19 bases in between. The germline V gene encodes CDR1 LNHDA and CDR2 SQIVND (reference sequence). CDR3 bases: TGTGCCAGTAGTATTCTCGCGCAGCGGGGGGGGAATTCACCCCTCCACTTT. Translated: CASSILAQRGGNSPLHF.

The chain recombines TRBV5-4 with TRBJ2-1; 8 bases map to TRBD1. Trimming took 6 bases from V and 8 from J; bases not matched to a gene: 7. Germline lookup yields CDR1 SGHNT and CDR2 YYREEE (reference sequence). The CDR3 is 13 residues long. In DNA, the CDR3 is TGTGCCAGCACTCCCGGACAGGGCTATGAGCAGTTCTTC. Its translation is CASTPGQGYEQFF.

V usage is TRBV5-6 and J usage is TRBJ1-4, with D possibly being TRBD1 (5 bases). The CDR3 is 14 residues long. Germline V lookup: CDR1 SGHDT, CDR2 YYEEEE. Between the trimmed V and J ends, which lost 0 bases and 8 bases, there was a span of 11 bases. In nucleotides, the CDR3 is TGTGCCAGCAGCTTGGGGGGGGGTCGAGAAAAACTGTTTTTT. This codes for CASSLGGGREKLFF. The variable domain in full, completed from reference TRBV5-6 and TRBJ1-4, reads DAGVTQSPTHLIKTRGQQVTLRCSPKSGHDTVSWYQQALGQGPQFIFQYYEEEERQRGNFPDRFSGHQFPNYSSELNVNALLLGDSALYLCASSLGGGREKLFFGSGTQLSVL.

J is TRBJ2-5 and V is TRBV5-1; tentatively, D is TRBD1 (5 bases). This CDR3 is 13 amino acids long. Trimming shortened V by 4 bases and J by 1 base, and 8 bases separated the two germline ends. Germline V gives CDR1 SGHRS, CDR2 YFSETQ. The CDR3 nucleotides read TGCGCCAGCAGCCCAGGGTCCCAAGAGACCCAGTACTTC. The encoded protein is CASSPGSQETQYF.

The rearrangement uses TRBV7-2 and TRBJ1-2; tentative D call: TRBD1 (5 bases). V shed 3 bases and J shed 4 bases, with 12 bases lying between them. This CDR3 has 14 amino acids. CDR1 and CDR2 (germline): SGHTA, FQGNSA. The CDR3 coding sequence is TGTGCCAGCAGCTTCGGGACTGCCCTCTATGGCTACACCTTC. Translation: CASSFGTALYGYTF.

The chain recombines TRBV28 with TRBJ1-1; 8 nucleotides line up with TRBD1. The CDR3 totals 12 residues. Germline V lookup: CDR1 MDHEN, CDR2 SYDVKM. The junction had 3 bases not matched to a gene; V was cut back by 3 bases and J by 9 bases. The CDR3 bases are TGTGCCAGCAGTTTTGCCAGGGGGCAAGCTTTCTTT. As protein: CASSFARGQAFF.

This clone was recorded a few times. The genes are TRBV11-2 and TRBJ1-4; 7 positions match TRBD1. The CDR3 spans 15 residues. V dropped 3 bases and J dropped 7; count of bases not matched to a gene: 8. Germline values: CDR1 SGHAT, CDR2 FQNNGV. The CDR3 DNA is TGTGCCAGCAGCTTTCAGACAGGGCGAAGTGAAAAACTGTTTTTT. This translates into CASSFQTGRSEKLFF.

This chain's CDR3 is CASSLTGDSPLHF. CDR3 DNA: TGTGCCAGCAGCCTTACAGGGGATTCACCCCTCCACTTT. The chain carries TRBV7-3 and TRBJ1-6, with 7 bases identical to TRBD1. Trimming at V came to 5 bases and at J to 8 bases, leaving 3 bases not matched to a gene. The CDR3 extends over 13 amino acids. Germline V gene lookup returns CDR1 SGHTA and CDR2 FQGTGA. Full variable domain (missing parts from reference TRBV7-3 and TRBJ1-6): GAGVSQTPSNKVTEKGKYVELRCDPISGHTALYWYRQSLGQGPEFLIYFQGTGAADDSGLPNDRFFAVRPEGSVSTLKIQRTERGDSAVYLCASSLTGDSPLHFGNGTRLTVT.

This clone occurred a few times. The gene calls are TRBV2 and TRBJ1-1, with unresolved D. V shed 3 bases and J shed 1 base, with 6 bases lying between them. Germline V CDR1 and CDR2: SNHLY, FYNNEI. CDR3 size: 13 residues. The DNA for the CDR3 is TGTGCCAGCAGTGAGGGAGAGAACACTGAAGCTTTCTTT. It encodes CASSEGENTEAFF.

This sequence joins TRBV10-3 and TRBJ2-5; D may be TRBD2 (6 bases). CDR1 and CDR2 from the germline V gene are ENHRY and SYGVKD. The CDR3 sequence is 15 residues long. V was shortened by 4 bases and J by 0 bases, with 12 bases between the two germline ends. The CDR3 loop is CAISVEGGYQETQYF. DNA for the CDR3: TGTGCCATCAGTGTGGAGGGCGGGTACCAAGAGACCCAGTACTTC.